These 14 T cell receptor beta chains were sequenced from one sample in a study of monozygotic twins with inflammatory bowel disease. TCRdb re-called the 5' RACE reads; every CDR3 protein appears as one record, without DNA. The sample table includes approximately 300,000 distinct CDR3 sequences. Sequenced material: blood. These receptors were collected from a human donor with ulcerative colitis or Crohn's disease, or a healthy co-twin of an affected twin (not recorded which).

The rearrangement uses TRBV24-1 and TRBJ1-2. CDR3 length: 13 amino acids. The germline CDR1 and CDR2 sequences are KGHDR and SFDVKD. The CDR3 is CATSDLPLNGYTF.

CDR3 residues: CASSYLTDRETQYF. The genes are TRBV6-2 or TRBV6-3 and TRBJ2-5. The CDR3 runs to 14 residues. Germline values: CDR1 MNHEY, CDR2 SVGEGT.

The chain employs TRBV27 and TRBJ1-2; TCRdb proposes TRBD1, but this gene call is untestable without DNA. There are 14 residues in the CDR3. CDR1 is MNHEY, CDR2 SMNVEV, per germline (reference sequence). The CDR3: CASSSYRDNYGYTF.

The chain couples TRBV9 to TRBJ1-6; the D gene TCRdb calls, TRBD1, cannot be checked with no DNA. In germline, CDR1 is SGDLS, CDR2 YYNGEE. The CDR3 length is 16 residues. The CDR3 loop is CASSVGKGPYNSPLHF.

The genes are TRBV9 and TRBJ2-5; there is no DNA to check the TCRdb D call of TRBD1. Germline assignment: CDR1 SGDLS and CDR2 YYNGEE. The CDR3 is made up of 15 amino acids. CDR3: CASSRVPGQGETQYF.

The chain uses TRBV7-2 and TRBJ1-5. In germline, CDR1 is SGHTA, CDR2 FQGNSA. The CDR3 runs to 14 residues. The CDR3 is CASSSTLTNQPQHF.

The V gene is TRBV5-1, the J gene TRBJ2-7; TCRdb's D gene call, TRBD1, goes unchecked for lack of DNA. CDR3 length equals 13 residues. CDR1 and CDR2 from the germline V gene are SGHRS and YFSETQ. CDR3 sequence: CASSLGQGREQYF. The full variable domain, completed using reference TRBV5-1 and TRBJ2-7, is KAGVTQTPRYLIKTRGQQVTLSCSPISGHRSVSWYQQTPGQGLQFLFEYFSETQRNKGNFPGRFSGRQFSNSRSEMNVSTLELGDSALYLCASSLGQGREQYFGPGTRLTVT.

The CDR3 reads CASSRTPPGSSYNSPLHF. The chain has TRBV6-1 and TRBJ1-6; the TRBD1 assignment by TCRdb is unverifiable without DNA. Germline V lookup: CDR1 MNHNS, CDR2 SASEGT. This CDR3 has 18 amino acids.

CDR3 region: CASSSTPVPTGELFF. The V gene is TRBV7-2, the J gene TRBJ2-2. This CDR3 comprises 15 residues. Per germline, CDR1 SGHTA and CDR2 FQGNSA.

The gene calls are TRBV12-3 or TRBV12-4 and TRBJ2-5; TCRdb designates TRBD1, a call that cannot be tested without DNA. This CDR3 is 13 amino acids long. The CDR3 reads CASSLYGKETQYF.

The V gene is TRBV5-5, the J gene TRBJ1-5; TCRdb's D call, TRBD1, is unchecked because there is no DNA. Germline lookup yields CDR1 SGHKS and CDR2 YYEKEE (reference sequence). This CDR3 comprises 15 residues. The CDR3 is CASSQSGSGNQPQHF.

The chain uses TRBV29-1 and TRBJ2-3; TCRdb's D call of TRBD1 is untestable without DNA. The CDR3 has 12 residues. The germline V gene has CDR1 SQVTM and CDR2 ANQGSEA. This CDR3 reads CSVEQGTDTQYF.

This rearrangement joins TRBV7-3 to TRBJ1-2; TCRdb calls TRBD1, which cannot be checked without DNA. The CDR3 length is 14 residues. Germline V gene sequence: CDR1 SGHTA, CDR2 FQGTGA. CDR3 sequence reads: CASSFSGTAYGYTF.

The chain employs TRBV6-6 and TRBJ2-4; TCRdb indicates TRBD1, and absent DNA this call remains unverified. The length of the CDR3 is 13 residues. The germline V gene has CDR1 MNHNY and CDR2 SVGAGI (reference sequence). CDR3 protein: CASTWGGKNIQYF.